The rows below give T cell receptor beta chains drawn from one sample of a study of T cell responses to AZD1222 COVID-19 vaccine. Data came from immunoSEQ multiplex PCR; TCRdb stores just in-frame clones and leaves some out. The repertoire has about 130,000 clones, around 94% of them found once; the top ten carry over 6.5%. This specimen was peripheral blood, taken on day 0 of AZD1222 vaccination. These receptors all stem from an adult in good health. The CDR3 runs from the conserved cysteine through the conserved F or W. The D gene is left open where the match is weak. A row's size may be missing; if present it is once, few, many or a size class.

v_call: TRBV7-2; j_call: TRBJ1-5; d_call: NA; clone_size: NA; cdr3_aa: CASSLNSNQPQHF; cdr3_nt: TGTGCCAGCAGCTTGAATAGCAATCAGCCCCAGCATTTT
v_call: TRBV6-1; j_call: TRBJ2-7; d_call: NA; clone_size: few; cdr3_aa: CASSEIGGTQGDEQYF; cdr3_nt: TGTGCCAGCAGTGAAATAGGAGGGACCCAGGGCGACGAGCAGTACTTC
v_call: TRBV7-9; j_call: TRBJ1-4; d_call: NA; clone_size: NA; cdr3_aa: CASSRQETNEKLFF; cdr3_nt: TGTGCCAGCAGCCGCCAGGAAACTAATGAAAAACTGTTTTTT
v_call: TRBV9; j_call: TRBJ1-2; d_call: TRBD1; clone_size: NA; cdr3_aa: CASSTGTGGYTF; cdr3_nt: TGTGCCAGCAGCACCGGGACAGGGGGCTACACCTTC
v_call: TRBV6-5; j_call: TRBJ1-1; d_call: NA; clone_size: NA; cdr3_aa: CASLVATEAFF; cdr3_nt: TGTGCCAGCCTGGTGGCCACTGAAGCTTTCTTT
v_call: TRBV27; j_call: TRBJ2-5; d_call: NA; clone_size: NA; cdr3_aa: CASSLSRGGRLGETQYF; cdr3_nt: TGTGCCAGCAGTTTATCTCGTGGCGGGCGCCTTGGGGAGACCCAGTACTTC
v_call: TRBV6-4; j_call: TRBJ1-1; d_call: NA; clone_size: NA; cdr3_aa: CAGPTGPTEAFF; cdr3_nt: TGTGCCGGTCCTACAGGGCCCACTGAAGCTTTCTTT
v_call: TRBV27; j_call: TRBJ1-1; d_call: TRBD1; clone_size: NA; cdr3_aa: CASSWDSRGHAEAFF; cdr3_nt: TGTGCCAGCAGTTGGGATTCAAGGGGGCACGCTGAAGCTTTCTTT
v_call: TRBV18; j_call: TRBJ1-5; d_call: TRBD1; clone_size: NA; cdr3_aa: CASSPATGPSNQPQHF; cdr3_nt: TGTGCCAGCTCACCAGCGACAGGGCCTAGCAATCAGCCCCAGCATTTT
v_call: TRBV6-5; j_call: TRBJ1-1; d_call: TRBD1; clone_size: NA; cdr3_aa: CASSYNRGGSEAFF; cdr3_nt: TGTGCCAGCAGTTACAACAGGGGTGGGTCTGAAGCTTTCTTT
v_call: TRBV7-9; j_call: TRBJ2-5; d_call: NA; clone_size: once; cdr3_aa: CASSWPGPSETQYF; cdr3_nt: TGTGCCAGCAGCTGGCCGGGACCAAGCGAGACCCAGTACTTC
v_call: TRBV7-6; j_call: TRBJ2-5; d_call: NA; clone_size: NA; cdr3_aa: CASSLARGGPAGETQYF; cdr3_nt: TGTGCCAGCAGCTTAGCGCGGGGCGGACCAGCCGGGGAGACCCAGTACTTC
v_call: TRBV2; j_call: TRBJ2-1; d_call: NA; clone_size: NA; cdr3_aa: CASSPGVRHEQFF; cdr3_nt: TGTGCCAGCAGCCCCGGGGTCCGTCATGAGCAGTTCTTC
v_call: TRBV6-5; j_call: TRBJ1-1; d_call: TRBD1; clone_size: NA; cdr3_aa: CASSYGTGRGTEAFF; cdr3_nt: TGTGCCAGCAGTTACGGGACAGGGAGGGGCACTGAAGCTTTCTTT
v_call: TRBV4-3; j_call: TRBJ2-1; d_call: NA; clone_size: NA; cdr3_aa: CASSRGRQLTYNEQFF; cdr3_nt: TGCGCCAGCAGCCGGGGGAGGCAGCTAACCTACAATGAGCAGTTCTTC
v_call: TRBV3-1/TRBV3-2; j_call: TRBJ2-3; d_call: TRBD1; clone_size: once; cdr3_aa: CASSQEWAGQGPSSTDTQYF; cdr3_nt: TGTGCCAGCAGCCAAGAATGGGCGGGACAGGGGCCGTCTAGCACAGATACGCAGTATTTT
v_call: TRBV2; j_call: TRBJ2-7; d_call: NA; clone_size: NA; cdr3_aa: CASKGDGKSYEQYF; cdr3_nt: TGTGCCAGCAAAGGGGACGGGAAGTCCTACGAGCAGTACTTC
v_call: TRBV27; j_call: TRBJ1-1; d_call: NA; clone_size: NA; cdr3_aa: CASSPRGTNTEAFF; cdr3_nt: TGTGCCAGCAGCCCGAGGGGTACGAACACTGAAGCTTTCTTT
v_call: TRBV5-5; j_call: TRBJ1-1; d_call: TRBD1; clone_size: NA; cdr3_aa: CASSFQGGTEAFF; cdr3_nt: TGTGCCAGCAGCTTTCAGGGGGGCACTGAAGCTTTCTTT
v_call: TRBV6-1; j_call: TRBJ2-1; d_call: TRBD1; clone_size: NA; cdr3_aa: CASSETPGQGIYNEQFF; cdr3_nt: TGTGCCAGCAGTGAAACTCCAGGACAGGGTATCTACAATGAGCAGTTCTTC
v_call: TRBV12-3/TRBV12-4; j_call: TRBJ1-2; d_call: NA; clone_size: once; cdr3_aa: CASSPSESGYTF; cdr3_nt: TGTGCCAGCAGCCCCTCTGAGTCGGGCTACACCTTC
v_call: TRBV10-3; j_call: TRBJ2-7; d_call: TRBD1; clone_size: NA; cdr3_aa: CAISPGQGRYEQYF; cdr3_nt: TGTGCCATCAGTCCGGGACAGGGGAGGTACGAGCAGTACTTC
v_call: TRBV19; j_call: TRBJ2-7; d_call: TRBD1; clone_size: NA; cdr3_aa: CASSGTDYEQYF; cdr3_nt: TGTGCCAGTTCCGGGACAGACTACGAGCAGTACTTC
v_call: TRBV9; j_call: TRBJ2-1; d_call: TRBD2; clone_size: NA; cdr3_aa: CASSVAIRELAGGGNEQFF; cdr3_nt: TGTGCCAGCAGCGTAGCGATTAGGGAACTAGCGGGAGGTGGGAATGAGCAGTTCTTC
v_call: TRBV25-1; j_call: TRBJ1-1; d_call: TRBD1; clone_size: NA; cdr3_aa: CASSASSGTGGDEAFF; cdr3_nt: TGTGCCAGCAGTGCCTCATCCGGGACAGGGGGCGATGAAGCTTTCTTT
v_call: TRBV3-1/TRBV3-2; j_call: TRBJ2-5; d_call: TRBD2; clone_size: NA; cdr3_aa: CASSQDPVAGTGETQYF; cdr3_nt: TGTGCCAGCAGCCAAGACCCGGTAGCGGGAACGGGAGAGACCCAGTACTTC
v_call: TRBV7-3; j_call: TRBJ2-5; d_call: TRBD2; clone_size: NA; cdr3_aa: CASSGTGTRGETQYF; cdr3_nt: TGTGCCAGCAGCGGGACCGGGACTAGGGGGGAGACCCAGTACTTC
v_call: TRBV5-1; j_call: TRBJ2-5; d_call: NA; clone_size: NA; cdr3_aa: CASSLWWLADPQETQYF; cdr3_nt: TGCGCCAGCAGCCTATGGTGGCTAGCAGACCCCCAAGAGACCCAGTACTTC
v_call: TRBV7-2; j_call: TRBJ1-2; d_call: NA; clone_size: NA; cdr3_aa: CASSLAFSGTTPLSF; cdr3_nt: TGTGCCAGCAGCTTAGCGTTCTCCGGGACAACCCCCCTATCCTTC